The 5 T cell receptor beta chains below all came from one sample that was sequenced in a study of tissue T cells after allogeneic stem cell transplantation. Time point defined: mouse harvest day 14 after allogeneic transplant. Each mouse received 10^7 T-cell-depleted marrow cells plus 10^6 splenic CD5+ T cells by tail vein. Generated by immunoSEQ multiplex PCR, the TCRdb table keeps only in-frame clones and is missing some. The profile shows 2,500 to 3,500 clones, under 55% of them singletons. The source material was gut tissue. Every receptor here comes from a female BALB/c mouse given C57BL/6 T cells with graft-versus-host disease after an allogeneic hematopoietic cell transplant.

Comments on this clone: Gene names follow the mouse nomenclature. The read falls 1 residue short of the CDR3 end, and the missing part is taken from the germline J gene. This chain joins TRBV26 and TRBJ1-1, with 8 positions matching TRBD1. The CDR3 is 14 amino acids. J gave up 1 base and V 4 bases, and 2 bases lay outside the gene matches. In germline, CDR1 is KGHPV, CDR2 FQNQEV (reference sequence). CDR3 loop: CASSHGQGNTEVFF. The sequenced part of the CDR3 DNA is TGTGCCAGCAGTCACGGACAGGGGAACACAGAAGTCTTC.

This clone came up a few times. The gene names given are mouse names. The CDR3 end falls 1 residue outside the read, so it is completed with the germline J gene. The V call is TRBV26, the J call TRBJ1-4; 9 nucleotides line up with TRBD1. V shed 6 bases, J shed 3 bases, and the junction held 2 bases outside the gene matches. This CDR3 spans 14 amino acids. Germline V gives CDR1 KGHPV, CDR2 FQNQEV (reference sequence). CDR3 region: CASRTGGTNERLFF. The sequenced part of the CDR3 DNA is TGTGCCAGCAGGACAGGGGGTACCAACGAAAGATTATTT. Combining the CDR3 with reference TRBV26 and TRBJ1-4 gives the whole variable domain NSKVIQTPRYLVKGQGQKAKMRCIPEKGHPVVFWYQQNKNNEFKFLINFQNQEVLQQIDMTEKRFSAECPSNSPCSLEIQSSEAGDSALYLCASRTGGTNERLFFGHGTKLSVL.

Turning to this clone: Any gene name here is a mouse gene name. Sequencing ends 1 residue short of the CDR3 end; the germline J gene provides the rest. The genes are TRBV26 and TRBJ2-2, with D perhaps TRBD1 (6 bases). The CDR3 consists of 15 residues. Germline CDR1 reads KGHPV; CDR2 reads FQNQEV (reference sequence). Trimming removed 0 bases from V and 7 bases from J, with 12 bases in between. The CDR3 sequence: CASSLSRGSGGQLYF. The CDR3 bases that were read are TGTGCCAGCAGTCTGTCCAGGGGAAGTGGCGGGCAGCTCTAC.

Note on this clone: Gene names and germline refer to mouse. The chain's CDR3 is CASSWRDRGDERLFF. The part of the CDR3 DNA that was read is TGTGCTAGCAGTTGGCGGGACAGGGGGGACGAAAGATTATTT. The V and J genes are TRBV29 and TRBJ1-4; 11 nucleotides align to TRBD1. Read data end 1 residue before the CDR3 end; the end is taken from the germline J gene. The CDR3 is 15 residues long. Germline CDR1 is MSHET and CDR2 is SYDVDS. Trimming took 4 bases from V and 6 from J; bases not matched to a gene: 4.

As regards this clone: Genes here carry mouse names. The DNA ends 1 residue before the CDR3 does, and the rest of the CDR3 is filled in from the germline J gene. The chain carries TRBV4 and TRBJ2-7; D is tentatively TRBD1 or TRBD2 (5 bases each). V lost 4 bases and J lost 2, with 6 bases in between. The CDR3 is 12 residues long. CDR1 is LGHDT and CDR2 is YNNKQL in the germline V gene (reference sequence). The CDR3 loop is CASSLGPYEQYF. The sequenced part of the CDR3 DNA is TGTGCCAGCAGCTTGGGACCCTATGAACAGTAC.